These T cell receptor beta chains were read from a single sample in a study of blood T cell repertoires in COVID-19. Here immunoSEQ multiplex PCR was the method, and the copy in TCRdb shows in-frame clones only, minus some. The sample holds hundreds of thousands of clones, about nine tenths seen once. Sequencing was carried out using peripheral blood. These receptors came from a woman in her twenties or thirties with active or convalescent COVID-19. The CDR3 runs from the conserved cysteine through the conserved F or W. Each record gives: clone size, J gene, V gene, CDR3 length, D gene, CDR3 protein, CDR3 DNA. The D gene is left open where the match is weak. Clone size is shown for a subset of rows, as once, few, many or a class of expanded clone.

>-|TRBJ2-7|TRBV28|12|-
CASSFTSGVWYF
TGTGCCAGCAGTTTCACGTCGGGGGTTTGGTACTTC
>-|TRBJ2-7|TRBV3-1/TRBV3-2|17|TRBD1
CASSQDPIYRQGTPQYF
TGTGCCAGCAGCCAAGATCCCATATACAGACAGGGTACGCCGCAGTACTTC
>once|TRBJ2-1|TRBV14|17|-
CASSQDRVLSSYNEQFF
TGTGCCAGCAGCCAAGATAGAGTACTTAGCTCCTACAATGAGCAGTTCTTC
>-|TRBJ2-5|TRBV5-4|16|TRBD2
CASSSPGTRIGETQYF
TGTGCCAGCAGCTCGCCAGGGACTAGAATCGGCGAGACCCAGTACTTC
>-|TRBJ2-5|TRBV5-6|14|TRBD1
CASSRGQGWKTQYF
TGTGCCAGCAGCCGGGGACAGGGATGGAAGACCCAGTACTTC
>-|TRBJ1-1|TRBV3-1/TRBV3-2|13|-
CASSQDPDSEAFF
TGTGCCAGCAGCCAAGACCCAGATTCAGAAGCTTTCTTT
>-|TRBJ2-7|TRBV6-5|15|-
CASSSPGASSYEQYF
TGTGCCAGCAGCTCACCGGGAGCTAGCTCCTACGAGCAGTACTTC
>-|TRBJ1-1|TRBV10-3|13|-
CAISDGGRTEAFF
TGTGCCATCAGTGATGGGGGGAGGACTGAAGCTTTCTTT
>once|TRBJ2-3|TRBV6-4|15|TRBD2
CASSDSAGGPYTQYF
TGTGCCAGCAGTGACTCGGCGGGGGGGCCTTATACGCAGTATTTT
>-|TRBJ1-2|TRBV15|13|TRBD1
CATSQGQNYGYTF
TGTGCCACCAGCCAGGGACAGAACTATGGCTACACCTTC
>-|TRBJ1-4|TRBV3-1/TRBV3-2|15|TRBD1
CASSQGTGVWEKLFF
TGTGCCAGCAGCCAAGGGACAGGGGTATGGGAAAAACTGTTTTTT